The present T cell receptor beta chain was sequenced within a study of OX40 agonist ivuxolimab in advanced cancers. Turning to the study itself: Six ivuxolimab dose levels, 0.01 to 10 mg/kg, were given intravenously every 2 weeks.

Study-level points and caveats: Partial responders at 0.1-3.0 mg/kg showed near-lowest clonal expansion.

With respect to this clone: Its antigen is unidentified.

The data were produced by immunoSEQ multiplex PCR, yet TCRdb's version contains in-frame clones alone and is incomplete. Counted here are tens of thousands of clones, 70% to 90% occurring once; the ten biggest clones make up under 4%. The sequence came from an adult with an advanced solid tumor such as melanoma, head and neck, liver or kidney cancer. This material consisted of CD4+ or CD8+ T cells sorted from blood, taken in a trial of the OX40 agonist ivuxolimab.

CDR3 amino acids: CASSFVGVNEQFF. The DNA of the CDR3 is TGTGCCAGCAGTTTTGTGGGAGTCAATGAGCAGTTCTTC. The rearrangement links TRBV28 to TRBJ2-1; D is perhaps TRBD2 (5 bases). CDR1 and CDR2 from the germline V gene are MDHEN and SYDVKM. With 3 bases removed from V and 6 bases from J, the gap between germline ends came to 9 bases. The CDR3 runs 13 residues.